This T cell receptor (beta chain) came from a study of T cell repertoires in cytomegalovirus infection. Study-wide background: TCR beta signatures that were public indicated CMV infection and matching HLA type. Study-level results: Totalled public TCR beta family frequency picked out people who carried CMV plus the relevant HLA. Clonotypes of TCR beta that were HLA-C-restricted and CMV-specific dominated the ex vivo response.

A single record per CDR3 protein comes from TCRdb applying MiXCR to the reads. The sample holds around 340,000 distinct CDR3 sequences, 25% to 30% seen once. Points on this clonotype: Its matching antigen is unknown.

The sample consisted of cultured PBMCs, taken from culture after CMV antigen stimulation. This receptor was identified in a human donor in good health (CMV status not recorded). Some clones in this sample may be carry-over from other donors' samples.

The CDR3 spells CASSLRDRGYTF. The CDR3 nucleotides read TGTGCCAGCAGCTTACGGGACCGTGGCTACACCTTC. The genes are TRBV12-3 or TRBV12-4 and TRBJ1-2; TRBD1 is a possible D gene (5 bases). The CDR3 spans 12 residues. The V end lost 6 bases, the J end lost 7 bases, and 12 bases lay between the germline ends.